These 18 T cell receptor beta chains were sequenced from one sample in a study of blood T cell repertoires in COVID-19. Repertoires were generated with immunoSEQ multiplex PCR, while TCRdb's copy carries only in-frame clones and drops some. The top ten clones hold less than 3% of a sample with 250,000 to 350,000 clones, more than 80% of them seen once. The sample consisted of peripheral blood. These receptors were collected from a woman in her 30s with active or convalescent COVID-19.

The chain links TRBV3-1 (or the pseudogene TRBV3-2) to TRBJ1-6; TRBD1 might be the D (5 bases). CDR1 LGHDT and CDR2 YNNKEL come from the germline V gene (reference sequence). Trimming removed 4 bases at V and 9 bases at J, with 16 bases between. The CDR3 spans 15 residues. CDR3 bases: TGTGCCAGCAGCCCCCTCCAAGGGGCGGCTTCACCCCTCCACTTT. Translated: CASSPLQGAASPLHF.

In DNA, the CDR3 is TGCGCCAGCCGTCTAGCGTCCGTTAATGAAAAACTGTTTTTT. This gives the protein CASRLASVNEKLFF. The chain carries TRBV5-1 and TRBJ1-4; D is unclear. Germline CDR1 SGHRS, CDR2 YFSETQ. The V end was cut by 7 bases, the J end by 4 bases, with 14 bases between. The CDR3 totals 14 residues.

This clone was seen once. The chain combines TRBV2 with TRBJ2-3; the D gene is possibly TRBD1 (6 bases). V shed 6 bases and J shed 2 bases, with 9 bases lying between them. Germline V gives CDR1 SNHLY, CDR2 FYNNEI. The CDR3 runs 13 residues. The CDR3 nucleotides are TGTGCCAGCAGCAGGGGAATCACAGATACGCAGTATTTT. Its translation is CASSRGITDTQYF.

The chain combines TRBV25-1 with TRBJ1-5; 7 bases line up with TRBD1. The junction had 9 bases not matched to a gene; V was cut back by 4 bases and J by 3 bases. The germline V gene encodes CDR1 MGHDK and CDR2 SYGVNS. The length of the CDR3 is 16 residues. CDR3 sequence: CASSVGGDRPNQPQHF. DNA for the CDR3: TGTGCCAGCAGTGTGGGTGGGGACAGACCCAATCAGCCCCAGCATTTT.

This clone has only one observation. The chain links TRBV4-1 to TRBJ2-5; 10 bases are shared with TRBD2. With V trimmed by 3 bases and J by 4 bases, 8 bases remained unmatched. Germline values: CDR1 MGHRA, CDR2 YSYEKL. This CDR3 contains 16 residues. The CDR3 region is CASSQVPSGGRETQYF. CDR3 in DNA: TGCGCCAGCAGCCAGGTTCCTAGCGGGGGTAGAGAGACCCAGTACTTC.

The V and J genes are TRBV28 and TRBJ1-6; D not resolved. CDR3 length equals 15 residues. Per the germline V gene, CDR1 is MDHEN and CDR2 is SYDVKM. CDR3 loop: CAGGRRSSYNSPLHF. CDR3 sequence (DNA): TGTGCGGGAGGCCGGCGGAGCTCCTATAATTCACCCCTCCACTTT.

The chain links TRBV20-1 to TRBJ2-7; 7 bases are shared with TRBD2. The germline V gene encodes CDR1 DFQATT and CDR2 SNEGSKA (reference sequence). Trimming cost V 3 bases and J 2 bases; bases outside gene matches: 13. The CDR3 is 16 amino acids. The CDR3: CSASGSGRARAYEQYF. The CDR3 DNA follows: TGCAGTGCTAGTGGGTCAGGGAGGGCAAGGGCCTACGAGCAGTACTTC.

This clone appeared a single time. This chain links TRBV6-5 with TRBJ2-4; the match to TRBD1 covers 9 bases. J was trimmed by 7 bases and V by 6 bases; bases with no gene match: 1. CDR3 length: 12 residues. Germline V CDR1 and CDR2: MNHEY, SVGAGI. The CDR3 DNA is TGTGCCAGCAGAGGGACAGGGAACATTCAGTACTTC. Translation: CASRGTGNIQYF.

The chain uses TRBV4-3 and TRBJ2-5; possible D gene TRBD2, 6 bases. This CDR3 contains 16 residues. Trimming removed 1 base at V and 4 bases at J, with 16 bases between. Germline V CDR1 and CDR2: LGHNA, YSLEER. For the CDR3, the DNA is TGCGCCAGCAGCCAAGGGGACTCACCCGTCATAGAGACCCAGTACTTC. This gives the protein CASSQGDSPVIETQYF.

This sequence joins TRBV7-2 and TRBJ1-6; possible D gene TRBD1, 5 bases. The germline V and J ends were trimmed by 2 bases and 9 bases, with 5 bases remaining between them. This CDR3 is 12 amino acids long. The V gene's germline CDR1 is SGHTA and CDR2 FQGNSA. CDR3 amino acids: CASSLRGSPLHF. The CDR3 DNA follows: TGTGCCAGCAGCTTAAGGGGTTCACCCCTCCACTTT.

The count of this clone is one. In the same sample, other DNA sequences code for this CDR3. This chain joins TRBV5-1 and TRBJ1-6, with 8 nucleotides matching TRBD1. Per germline, CDR1 SGHRS and CDR2 YFSETQ. The CDR3 has 15 amino acids. The V segment lost 1 base and the J segment 7 bases; nucleotides outside the gene matches: 4. This CDR3 reads CASSLRQGANSPLHF. The CDR3 DNA is TGCGCCAGCAGCTTGCGTCAGGGGGCGAATTCACCCCTCCACTTT. Full variable domain (outside the CDR3, taken from reference TRBV5-1 and TRBJ1-6): KAGVTQTPRYLIKTRGQQVTLSCSPISGHRSVSWYQQTPGQGLQFLFEYFSETQRNKGNFPGRFSGRQFSNSRSEMNVSTLELGDSALYLCASSLRQGANSPLHFGNGTRLTVT.

The chain joins TRBV7-2 to TRBJ1-3; D might be TRBD1 (5 bases). Trimming took 5 bases from V and 2 from J, leaving 16 bases between them. Per the germline V gene, CDR1 is SGHTA and CDR2 is FQGNSA. The CDR3 is 16 residues long. The CDR3 loop is CASSTPGQATGNTIYF. CDR3 nucleotide sequence: TGTGCCAGCAGCACCCCTGGACAAGCGACTGGAAACACCATATATTTT.

The chain links TRBV27 to TRBJ1-1, with D possibly TRBD1 on 6 matching bases. Trimming took off 2 bases at V and 4 bases at J, with 11 bases between the two ends. This CDR3 contains 14 residues. Germline V gives CDR1 MNHEY, CDR2 SMNVEV (reference sequence). The CDR3 DNA is TGTGCCAGCAGTTTAGGTCGAGGGGGCACTGAAGCTTTCTTT. Translation gives CASSLGRGGTEAFF.

On this clone: Different DNA sequences within this sample yield the same CDR3. The rearrangement links TRBV9 to TRBJ1-1; D gene unclear. Germline assignment: CDR1 SGDLS and CDR2 YYNGEE. Deletions cut 2 bases from V and 0 bases from J, with 5 bases between. The CDR3 runs 13 residues. CDR3 in DNA: TGTGCCAGCAGCGTTTCCTTGAACACTGAAGCTTTCTTT. It specifies CASSVSLNTEAFF.

The V gene is TRBV28, the J gene TRBJ2-7, with 11 bases identical to TRBD1. V lost 4 bases to trimming and J lost 2 bases; unmatched junction nucleotides: 4. This CDR3 spans 15 amino acids. Germline lookup yields CDR1 MDHEN and CDR2 SYDVKM. The CDR3 DNA sequence: TGTGCCAGCAGTTCGGGACAGGGGGGCCCCTACGAGCAGTACTTC. It encodes CASSSGQGGPYEQYF.

J is TRBJ1-3 and V is TRBV7-9, with D possibly TRBD1 on 5 matching bases. Per the germline V gene, CDR1 is SEHNR and CDR2 is FQNEAQ (reference sequence). Trimming left V 5 bases short and J 0 bases short, with 11 bases between. The CDR3 totals 15 residues. The CDR3 DNA reads TGTGCCAGCAGCGAGACAGCGTACTCTGGAAACACCATATATTTT. Encoded protein: CASSETAYSGNTIYF.

The chain employs TRBV9 and TRBJ2-3; D call uncertain. CDR3 size: 14 residues. The V gene lost 0 bases and the J gene lost 2 bases, with 7 bases spanning the gap. Germline V gives CDR1 SGDLS, CDR2 YYNGEE. CDR3 nucleotide sequence: TGTGCCAGCAGCGTAGAGCTGATCACAGATACGCAGTATTTT. Translating gives CASSVELITDTQYF.

The chain carries TRBV7-3 and TRBJ2-1; D is perhaps TRBD1 (6 bases). CDR1 and CDR2 from the germline V gene are SGHTA and FQGTGA. Trimming stripped 1 base from V and 5 bases from J, with 15 bases between. The CDR3 is 16 residues long. The CDR3: CASSLITGTHNNEQFF. The CDR3 DNA reads as TGTGCCAGCAGCTTAATCACCGGGACACATAACAATGAGCAGTTCTTC. Full variable domain (outside the CDR3, taken from reference TRBV7-3 and TRBJ2-1): GAGVSQTPSNKVTEKGKYVELRCDPISGHTALYWYRQSLGQGPEFLIYFQGTGAADDSGLPNDRFFAVRPEGSVSTLKIQRTERGDSAVYLCASSLITGTHNNEQFFGPGTRLTVL.